This T cell receptor (beta chain) was found in a study of sequential checkpoint blockade in melanoma. The V end lost 4 bases, the J end lost 7 bases, and 17 bases lay between the germline ends. This CDR3 has 15 residues. Germline CDR1 and CDR2: SGHRS and YFSETQ. Treatment reported: randomized to nivolumab then ipilimumab (arm A) or the reverse (arm B). General study points: Clinical benefit was about 30 times likelier when tumor T-cell fraction and clonality increased. In arm A, pretreatment tumor clonality was associated with response.

As concerns this clone: Its specificity is not known.

TCRdb's table, derived via immunoSEQ multiplex PCR, lists solely in-frame clones and lacks some. The sample shows 4,000 to 6,500 clones, less than 30% of them seen only once. The source is a human donor with melanoma. The chain combines TRBV5-1 with TRBJ2-2; D may be TRBD2 (6 bases). The sample in question was tumor tissue (inferred from file names), obtained from a patient given nivolumab and ipilimumab in sequence. The DNA of the CDR3 is TGCGCCAGCAGCCCGAGGTCGGGGGTTGACGGGGAGCTGTTTTTT. Protein sequence: CASSPRSGVDGELFF.